The next 6 T cell receptor beta chains were all read from a single sample in a study of CD8 T cells in Susac syndrome. Random hexamers primed reverse transcription of about 0.45 to 1 ug RNA. Each CDR3 protein gets one entry after TCRdb re-called the immunoSEQ multiplex PCR reads with MiXCR. This table holds 400,000 or so distinct CDR3 sequences, approximately 85% found once. Sequencing input: CD8+ T cells from PBMCs. The receptors shown here come from a human donor with multiple sclerosis.

The count of this clonotype is one. This chain connects TRBV12-3 or TRBV12-4 to TRBJ2-6; 12 bases agree with TRBD1. The CDR3 is 24 amino acids. The J segment lost 1 base and the V segment lost 3 bases, leaving 22 bases of the junction unmatched. Here the CDR3 DNA reads TGTGCCAGCAGTTTTCGGATCGGAGACTACCGGGACAGGGGGCTTGGTTCTGGGGCCAACGTCCTGACTTTC. It specifies CASSFRIGDYRDRGLGSGANVLTF.

This sequence joins TRBV20-1 and TRBJ1-2; possible D gene TRBD1, 5 bases. The CDR3 runs 14 residues. The germline V gene encodes CDR1 DFQATT and CDR2 SNEGSKA (reference sequence). Trimming took off 0 bases at V and 1 base at J, with 9 bases between the two ends. The CDR3 nucleotides are TGCAGTGCTAGAGATCTACAGGTTAACTATGGCTACACCTTC. Translating it yields CSARDLQVNYGYTF.

This chain joins TRBV29-1 and TRBJ2-5; 7 positions agree with TRBD1. Trimming removed 2 bases from V and 0 bases from J; junction bases left unmatched: 0. The CDR3 spans 13 residues. The V gene's germline CDR1 is SQVTM and CDR2 ANQGSEA. The CDR3 coding sequence is TGCAGCGTTGAAACAGGGGACCAAGAGACCCAGTACTTC. Amino acid sequence: CSVETGDQETQYF. Looking up the rest from reference TRBV29-1 and TRBJ2-5 gives the full variable domain: SAVISQKPSRDICQRGTSLTIQCQVDSQVTMMFWYRQQPGQSLTLIATANQGSEATYESGFVIDKFPISRPNLTFSTLTVSNMSPEDSSIYLCSVETGDQETQYFGPGTRLLVL.

In regard to this clonotype: Its ends do not fully match the called genes, so a read error is possible. The chain uses TRBV5-6 and TRBJ1-3; 9 bases are a match to TRBD1. This CDR3 has 17 amino acids. From germline, CDR1 is SGHDT and CDR2 YYEEEE. CDR3 sequence reads: CASSPIGTGLSENTIYF. The CDR3 DNA reads as TGTGCCAGCAGCCCCATCGGGACAGGGCTCTCTGAAAACACCATATATTTT.

The chain has TRBV6-5 and TRBJ2-7; possibly TRBD1 for D (6 bases). The V gene lost 2 bases and the J gene lost 6 bases, with 11 bases spanning the gap. Germline CDR1 reads MNHEY; CDR2 reads SVGAGI. The length of the CDR3 is 13 residues. CDR3 amino acids: CASSYQQGSEQYF. CDR3 DNA sequence: TGTGCCAGCAGTTACCAACAGGGCTCCGAGCAGTACTTC.

The chain employs TRBV5-1 and TRBJ1-1; the D gene is possibly TRBD1 (5 bases). Trimming cost V 4 bases and J 0 bases, with 10 bases left between them. CDR1 and CDR2 from the germline V gene are SGHRS and YFSETQ. This CDR3 contains 14 residues. CDR3 protein: CASSGGVMNTEAFF. CDR3 DNA sequence: TGCGCCAGCAGCGGGGGAGTTATGAACACTGAAGCTTTCTTT.